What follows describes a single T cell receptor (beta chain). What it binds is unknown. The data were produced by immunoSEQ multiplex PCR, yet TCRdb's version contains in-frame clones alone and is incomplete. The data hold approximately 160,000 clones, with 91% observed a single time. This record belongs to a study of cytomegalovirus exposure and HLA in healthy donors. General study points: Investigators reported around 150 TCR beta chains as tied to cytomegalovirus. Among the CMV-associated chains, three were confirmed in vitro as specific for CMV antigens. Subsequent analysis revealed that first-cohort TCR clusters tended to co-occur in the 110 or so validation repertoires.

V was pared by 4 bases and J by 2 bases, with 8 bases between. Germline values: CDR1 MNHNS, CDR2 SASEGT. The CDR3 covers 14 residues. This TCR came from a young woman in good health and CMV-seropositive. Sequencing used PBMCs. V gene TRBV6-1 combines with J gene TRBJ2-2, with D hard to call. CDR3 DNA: TGTGCCAGCAGTGCGAGTGTTAACACCGGGGAGCTGTTTTTT. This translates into CASSASVNTGELFF.